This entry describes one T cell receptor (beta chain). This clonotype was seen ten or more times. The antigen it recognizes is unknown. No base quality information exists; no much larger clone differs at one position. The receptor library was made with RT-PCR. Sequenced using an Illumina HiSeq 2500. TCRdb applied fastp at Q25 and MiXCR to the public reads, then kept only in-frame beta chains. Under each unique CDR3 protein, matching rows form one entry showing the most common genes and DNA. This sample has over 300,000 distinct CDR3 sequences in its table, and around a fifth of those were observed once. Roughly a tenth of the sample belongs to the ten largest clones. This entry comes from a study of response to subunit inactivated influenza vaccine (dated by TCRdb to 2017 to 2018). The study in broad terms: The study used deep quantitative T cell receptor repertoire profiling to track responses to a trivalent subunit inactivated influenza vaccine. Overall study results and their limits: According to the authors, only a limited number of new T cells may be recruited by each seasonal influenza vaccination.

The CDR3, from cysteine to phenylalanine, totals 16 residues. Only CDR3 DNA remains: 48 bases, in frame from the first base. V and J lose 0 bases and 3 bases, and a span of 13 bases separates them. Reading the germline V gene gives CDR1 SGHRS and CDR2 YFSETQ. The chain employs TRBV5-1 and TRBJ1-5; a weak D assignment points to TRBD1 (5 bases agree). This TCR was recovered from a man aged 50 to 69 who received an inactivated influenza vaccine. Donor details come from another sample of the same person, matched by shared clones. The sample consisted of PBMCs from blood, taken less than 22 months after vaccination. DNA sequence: TGCGCCAGCAGCTTGGAGCCAGGGCCTACCAATCAGCCCCAGCATTTT. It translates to CASSLEPGPTNQPQHF.